The 5 T cell receptor beta chains below all came from one sample that was sequenced in a study of OX40 agonist ivuxolimab in advanced cancers. TCRdb's copy holds only in-frame clones and misses some; the assay was immunoSEQ multiplex PCR. The sample includes approximately 120,000 clones, roughly 90% of them seen just once. The sample consisted of CD4+ or CD8+ T cells sorted from blood, taken in a trial of the OX40 agonist ivuxolimab. These TCRs come from an adult with an advanced solid tumor such as melanoma, head and neck, liver or kidney cancer.

The V and J genes are TRBV5-1 and TRBJ1-1; 10 nucleotides agree with TRBD1. This CDR3 spans 15 amino acids. Trimming took 5 bases from V and 4 from J; bases not matched to a gene: 8. Germline CDR1 and CDR2: SGHRS and YFSETQ. CDR3 loop: CASRDIRDRGTEAFF. CDR3 DNA: TGCGCCAGCAGAGATATCCGGGACAGGGGCACTGAAGCTTTCTTT.

V is TRBV19 and J is TRBJ1-5; D gene unclear. Trimming pared 5 bases from V and 4 bases from J, leaving 18 bases between. The CDR3 spans 16 residues. Germline V gene data show CDR1 as LNHDA and CDR2 as SQIVND (reference sequence). As DNA, the CDR3 is TGTGCCAGTAGTCCCCCCGGGGTTACCCTTAATCAGCCCCAGCATTTT. Residues: CASSPPGVTLNQPQHF.

In this sample, this clone turned up once. In DNA, the CDR3 is TGTGCCAGCAGGACAGGCTCCTACAATGAGCAGTTCTTC. Translation: CASRTGSYNEQFF. The chain recombines TRBV25-1 with TRBJ2-1, with a weak D call TRBD1 (6 bases). The CDR3 is 13 residues long. Germline values: CDR1 MGHDK, CDR2 SYGVNS. The V and J ends lost 6 bases and 0 bases respectively, with 6 bases between them. The whole variable domain, remainder taken from reference TRBV25-1 and TRBJ2-1, is EADIYQTPRYLVIGTGKKITLECSQTMGHDKMYWYQQDPGMELHLIHYSYGVNSTEKGDLSSESTVSRIRTEHFPLTLESARPSHTSQYLCASRTGSYNEQFFGPGTRLTVL.

The chain links TRBV12-5 to TRBJ2-5; D is unresolved. The CDR3 is 13 amino acids. CDR1 is LGHNT, CDR2 FRNRAP, per germline. V lost 1 base and J 1 base, leaving 4 bases between the germline ends. The CDR3 reads CASGLGSQETQYF. The CDR3, as DNA: TGTGCTAGTGGTTTGGGGTCCCAAGAGACCCAGTACTTC.

The chain recombines TRBV7-2 with TRBJ2-7; D possibly corresponds to TRBD1 (6 bases). Deletions cut 5 bases from V and 5 bases from J, with 13 bases between. This CDR3 has 13 residues. Germline CDR1 and CDR2: SGHTA and FQGNSA. This CDR3 reads CASSTQGGNEQYF. DNA of the CDR3: TGTGCCAGCAGCACACAGGGTGGCAACGAGCAGTACTTC.